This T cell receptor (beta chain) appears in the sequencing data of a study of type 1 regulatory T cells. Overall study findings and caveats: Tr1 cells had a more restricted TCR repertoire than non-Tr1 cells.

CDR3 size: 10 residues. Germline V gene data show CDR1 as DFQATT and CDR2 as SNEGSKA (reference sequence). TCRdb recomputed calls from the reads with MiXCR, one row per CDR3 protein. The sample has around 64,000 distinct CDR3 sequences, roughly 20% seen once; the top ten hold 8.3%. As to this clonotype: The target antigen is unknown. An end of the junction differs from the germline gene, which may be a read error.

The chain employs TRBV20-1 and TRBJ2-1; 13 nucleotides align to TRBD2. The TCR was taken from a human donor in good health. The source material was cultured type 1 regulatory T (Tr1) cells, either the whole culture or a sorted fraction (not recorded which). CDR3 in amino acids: CSAGLAGVPF. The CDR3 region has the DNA TGCAGTGCTGGACTAGCGGGAGTCCCCTTC.